Presented here are 13 T cell receptor beta chains from one specimen sequenced in a study of T cell repertoires in cytomegalovirus infection. Each CDR3 protein gets one entry after TCRdb re-called the reads with MiXCR. The sample yields fewer than 400,000 distinct CDR3 sequences, less than 20% seen once. Specimen: PBMCs. These receptors originate from a human donor in good health (CMV status not recorded). Some clones in this sample may be carry-over from other donors' samples.

This clonotype occurred a few times. The V and J genes are TRBV20-1 and TRBJ1-4; D is undetermined. V was clipped by 2 bases and J by 5 bases, with 12 bases between them. This CDR3 is built from 14 residues. CDR1 and CDR2 (germline): DFQATT, SNEGSKA (reference sequence). CDR3 in amino acids: CSARQEGGNEKLFF. The CDR3 nucleotides read TGCAGTGCTAGACAGGAAGGAGGGAATGAAAAACTGTTTTTT.

The CDR3: CASSLSGQTQYF. DNA of the CDR3: TGTGCCAGCAGTTTATCTGGGCAGACCCAGTACTTC. This chain uses TRBV12-3 or TRBV12-4 with TRBJ2-5; no definite D call. The CDR3 consists of 12 residues. Between the trimmed V and J ends, which lost 2 bases and 6 bases, there was a span of 7 bases.

The chain has TRBV11-2 and TRBJ1-2; no reliable D call. The CDR3 has 15 amino acids. Trimming took off 4 bases at V and 4 bases at J, with 16 bases between the two ends. CDR1 and CDR2 (germline): SGHAT, FQNNGV. CDR3 residues: CASSSTSGLGYGYTF. Here the CDR3 DNA reads TGTGCCAGCAGCTCGACGTCCGGATTGGGCTATGGCTACACCTTC.

This clonotype was observed at least ten times. The rearrangement uses TRBV7-2 and TRBJ1-3, with a possible D match to TRBD1 (6 bases). CDR1 is SGHTA and CDR2 is FQGNSA in the germline V gene. V was clipped by 5 bases and J by 2 bases, with 13 bases between them. This CDR3 contains 15 residues. The CDR3 DNA follows: TGTGCCAGCAGCCCTAGGGGGACGACTGGAAACACCATATATTTT. This codes for CASSPRGTTGNTIYF. Full variable domain (remainder filled in from reference TRBV7-2 and TRBJ1-3): GAGVSQSPSNKVTEKGKDVELRCDPISGHTALYWYRQSLGQGLEFLIYFQGNSAPDKSGLPSDRFSAERTGGSVSTLTIQRTQQEDSAVYLCASSPRGTTGNTIYFGEGSWLTVV.

This clonotype was recorded many times. The V and J genes are TRBV28 and TRBJ2-7, with 9 bases identical to TRBD1. Germline assignment: CDR1 MDHEN and CDR2 SYDVKM. The junction had 10 bases not matched to a gene; V was cut back by 1 base and J by 6 bases. This CDR3 has 16 amino acids. DNA of the CDR3: TGTGCCAGCAGTTTATATTTTGGGACAGGGAAGGGCGAGCAGTACTTC. Its translation: CASSLYFGTGKGEQYF. Based on the CDR3 plus reference TRBV28 and TRBJ2-7, the full variable domain is DVKVTQSSRYLVKRTGEKVFLECVQDMDHENMFWYRQDPGLGLRLIYFSYDVKMKEKGDIPEGYSVSREKKERFSLILESASTNQTSMYLCASSLYFGTGKGEQYFGPGTRLTVT.

Points on this clonotype: Possible read error: a much larger clone is one base away. The rearrangement links TRBV12-3 or TRBV12-4 to TRBJ1-1; tentative D call: TRBD1 (6 bases). CDR3 length equals 16 residues. V lost 7 bases and J 9 bases, leaving 27 bases between the germline ends. The CDR3 sequence is CASKHWAGEKHSKAFF. The CDR3 DNA reads TGTGCCAGCAAGCACTGGGCAGGGGAGAAACATAGTAAAGCTTTCTTT.

As DNA, the CDR3 is TGTGCCAGCAGCCAAGATCGGGGGGGCCAAAACATTCAGTACTTC. Protein: CASSQDRGGQNIQYF. The rearrangement uses TRBV4-2 and TRBJ2-4, with TRBD2 matching over 8 bases. This CDR3 is built from 15 residues. Germline CDR1 reads LGHNA; CDR2 reads YNFKEQ. V dropped 0 bases and J dropped 5; count of bases not matched to a gene: 3.

In this sample, this clonotype turned up a few times. As DNA, the CDR3 is TGTGCCAGCAGCTTCGGCCAAGCGGACCTAGGAGGGACCCAGTACTTC. Translated, it gives CASSFGQADLGGTQYF. The chain joins TRBV7-2 to TRBJ2-5, with a weak D call TRBD2 (5 bases). Between the trimmed V and J ends, which lost 3 bases and 7 bases, there was a span of 21 bases. This CDR3 comprises 16 residues. In germline, CDR1 is SGHTA, CDR2 FQGNSA.

This clonotype was detected a few times. V and J are TRBV12-3 or TRBV12-4 and TRBJ2-2; D is unclear. V shed 6 bases and J shed 1 base, with 9 bases lying between them. The CDR3 is 14 amino acids. The CDR3: CASSPRQNTGELFF. DNA of the CDR3: TGTGCCAGCAGCCCACGACAGAACACCGGGGAGCTGTTTTTT.

This clonotype was seen a handful of times. The chain has TRBV6-1 and TRBJ2-5, with 10 bases that match TRBD2. V lost 5 bases and J lost 1; bases outside the gene matches: 7. The length of the CDR3 is 16 residues. The germline gives CDR1 MNHNS, CDR2 SASEGT. The CDR3 region is CASSQGLAEPQETQYF. The CDR3 DNA is TGTGCCAGCAGTCAAGGACTAGCGGAGCCCCAAGAGACCCAGTACTTC.

Details on this clonotype: This clone may be a read error of a much larger clone one base away. The chain recombines TRBV10-3 with TRBJ1-4; D remains ambiguous. Germline V gives CDR1 ENHRY, CDR2 SYGVKD. The CDR3 runs to 15 residues. CDR3 nucleotide sequence: TGTGCCATCAGAATGGACGGATCAACTAATGAAAAACTGTATTTT. The encoded protein is CAIRMDGSTNEKLYF.

The chain links TRBV7-9 to TRBJ1-1; D gene ambiguous. V shed 3 bases and J shed 6 bases, with 8 bases lying between them. CDR1 and CDR2 from the germline V gene are SEHNR and FQNEAQ (reference sequence). The length of the CDR3 is 12 residues. The CDR3 is CASSFNGPEAFF. The CDR3 bases are TGTGCCAGCAGCTTCAATGGCCCTGAAGCTTTCTTT.

As for this clonotype: Being one base from a much bigger clone, this may be a read error. The chain recombines TRBV4-1 with TRBJ1-1; D not resolved. CDR1 and CDR2 from the germline V gene are MGHRA and YSYEKL. The length of the CDR3 is 15 residues. The CDR3 sequence: CASSQAGPGDTEAFF. CDR3 in DNA: TGTGCCAGCAGCCAAGCCGGACCTGGGGACACTGAAGCTTTCTTT.